This T cell receptor (beta chain) was sequenced during a study of T-cell reconstitution after alpha-beta-depleted transplantation in children. Points from the study as a whole: Newly produced T cells mostly accounted for T-cell counts and diversity one year post-transplant.

A library of TCRbeta sequences, prepared with unique molecular identifiers, was generated. TCRdb analysed the PCR reads with MiXCR anew, one entry per CDR3 protein. This table has about 440,000 distinct CDR3 sequences, 43% appearing once. Per germline, CDR1 DFQATT and CDR2 SNEGSKA (reference sequence). This CDR3 region has 17 residues. Trimming left V 1 base short and J 3 bases short, with 16 bases between. This clonotype was seen a handful of times. The target antigen is unknown. The V call is TRBV20-1, the J call TRBJ1-6; D may be TRBD1 (5 bases). This TCR was sampled from a girl aged 2-15 years with aplastic anemia, due to receive a stem cell transplant. This specimen was PBMCs, taken before TCRalphabeta/CD19-depleted stem cell transplant. This CDR3 reads CSARVGPRGDYNSPLHF. DNA of the CDR3: TGCAGTGCTAGAGTGGGTCCTAGAGGGGACTATAATTCACCCCTCCACTTT.